This T cell receptor (beta chain) was identified in a study of blood T cell repertoires in COVID-19. Study in general: Sites across the United States, Italy and Spain contributed samples from acute and convalescent COVID-19.

Exposed study participants had met a COVID-19 case within 2 weeks before entry. After removal of 7 bases from V and 4 bases from J, the junction contained 2 bases not matched to a gene. This CDR3 comprises 13 residues. Looked up from germline, CDR1 is LNHDA and CDR2 is SQIVND (reference sequence). Original methodology: Amplifying reference gene primers gave estimates of nucleated cell counts. Profiling relied on immunoSEQ multiplex PCR, and the TCRdb table lists in-frame clones only, not all of them. The DNA was the basis for D and trimming; V, J and clone size are from that table. The sample lists 400,000 to 500,000 clones, approximately 90% occurring once.

Sequenced input: PBMCs or T cells enriched from blood (not recorded which). The rearrangement links TRBV19 to TRBJ1-2, with 11 bases fitting TRBD1. This receptor was obtained from a woman younger than 35 who had been exposed to COVID-19. CDR3 protein: CASTGTGGYGYTF. The CDR3, as DNA: TGTGCCAGTACAGGGACAGGGGGCTATGGCTACACCTTC.